These 26 T cell receptor beta chains originate from one sample sequenced in a study of blood T cells in healthy people across ages. A second PCR of 7 to 11 cycles used a sample-barcoded 5' primer and a J-beta primer mix. TCRdb fed the 5' RACE reads into MiXCR, producing one record per CDR3 protein. The table shows about 1,400,000 distinct CDR3 sequences, with 35% to 45% occurring only once. The sequenced sample consisted of blood. The source of these receptors is a woman aged 18-29 years in good health.

The chain joins TRBV2 to TRBJ2-7; D may correspond to TRBD1 or TRBD2 (6 bases each). Germline V CDR1 and CDR2: SNHLY, FYNNEI. Trimming took off 8 bases at V and 1 base at J, with 15 bases between the two ends. This CDR3 has 14 residues. The CDR3 bases are TGTGCCAGCGGGATACGGGGGCGGTCCTACGAGCAGTACTTC. This translates into CASGIRGRSYEQYF.

The CDR3 DNA reads TGCAGTGCTAGAAGACCGGGACTACCGAGAGATACGCAGTATTTT. Amino acids: CSARRPGLPRDTQYF. The chain carries TRBV20-1 and TRBJ2-3; 7 bases line up with TRBD2. The CDR3 sequence is 15 residues long. The V gene end was trimmed by 2 bases and the J gene end by 5 bases; junction bases not matched to a gene: 10. Germline assignment: CDR1 DFQATT and CDR2 SNEGSKA (reference sequence).

This clonotype was seen repeatedly, ten times or more. V gene TRBV29-1 combines with J gene TRBJ2-6; D gene unclear. Germline CDR1 is SQVTM and CDR2 is ANQGSEA. The CDR3 sequence is 12 residues long. Trimming took off 2 bases at V and 2 bases at J, with 1 base between the two ends. The CDR3 loop is CSVETGANVLTF. The CDR3 coding sequence is TGCAGCGTTGAAACTGGGGCCAACGTCCTGACTTTC. The entire variable domain, with the rest obtained from reference TRBV29-1 and TRBJ2-6, is as follows: SAVISQKPSRDICQRGTSLTIQCQVDSQVTMMFWYRQQPGQSLTLIATANQGSEATYESGFVIDKFPISRPNLTFSTLTVSNMSPEDSSIYLCSVETGANVLTFGAGSRLTVL.

The gene calls are TRBV4-1 and TRBJ2-1; 7 positions match TRBD1. This CDR3 spans 15 amino acids. Germline CDR1 MGHRA, CDR2 YSYEKL. With 3 bases clipped from V and 7 bases from J, the junction kept 9 bases outside the gene matches. The CDR3 coding sequence is TGCGCCAGCAGCCAGCCCAGACAGGGTAGAAATGAGCAGTTCTTC. Its translation is CASSQPRQGRNEQFF.

V is TRBV20-1 and J is TRBJ2-5, with 7 bases fitting TRBD1. Germline V gives CDR1 DFQATT, CDR2 SNEGSKA (reference sequence). This CDR3 spans 15 amino acids. Unmatched junction bases numbered 15, after V lost 0 bases and J lost 11 bases. The CDR3 DNA reads TGCAGTGCTAGAGATGGGGACAGACCAAACAATGAGCAGTACTTC. This encodes CSARDGDRPNNEQYF.

This chain connects TRBV5-1 to TRBJ1-5, with D perhaps TRBD1 (6 bases). The V gene lost 0 bases and the J gene lost 3 bases, with 10 bases spanning the gap. The CDR3 is 15 amino acids. The germline CDR1 and CDR2 sequences are SGHRS and YFSETQ. This chain's CDR3 is CASSLVGAYNQPQHF. Written as DNA, the CDR3 is TGCGCCAGCAGCTTGGTGGGGGCATACAATCAGCCCCAGCATTTT.

This clonotype was found a few times. The V call is TRBV5-6, the J call TRBJ2-1, with 7 bases lining up with TRBD1. Germline V lookup: CDR1 SGHDT, CDR2 YYEEEE. The CDR3 length is 14 residues. J was trimmed by 7 bases and V by 2 bases; bases with no gene match: 6. This CDR3 is CASSFRDRANEQFF. The CDR3 region has the DNA TGTGCCAGCAGCTTTCGTGACAGGGCGAATGAGCAGTTCTTC.

This clonotype has just a few counts. The rearrangement links TRBV2 to TRBJ1-1, with D maybe TRBD1 (5 bases). This CDR3 region has 17 residues. The ends were cut back, 4 bases at V and 0 bases at J, with 18 bases in the middle. Germline V gene data show CDR1 as SNHLY and CDR2 as FYNNEI. Here the CDR3 DNA reads TGTGCCAGCAGTGGAGCAGGAGGGGAATTAATGAACACTGAAGCTTTCTTT. Amino acid sequence: CASSGAGGELMNTEAFF. Full variable domain (remainder filled in from reference TRBV2 and TRBJ1-1): EPEVTQTPSHQVTQMGQEVILRCVPISNHLYFYWYRQILGQKVEFLVSFYNNEISEKSEIFDDQFSVERPDGSNFTLKIRSTKLEDSAMYFCASSGAGGELMNTEAFFGQGTRLTVV.

The V and J genes are TRBV9 and TRBJ2-1; possible D gene TRBD2, 6 bases. Trimming shortened V by 6 bases and J by 3 bases, and 19 bases separated the two germline ends. Germline V gene sequence: CDR1 SGDLS, CDR2 YYNGEE. The CDR3 runs 16 residues. CDR3 DNA sequence: TGTGCCAGCATGGAGGGAGGCTCCCCGGGCTACAATGAGCAGTTCTTC. It codes for CASMEGGSPGYNEQFF. Full variable domain (missing parts from reference TRBV9 and TRBJ2-1): DSGVTQTPKHLITATGQRVTLRCSPRSGDLSVYWYQQSLDQGLQFLIQYYNGEERAKGNILERFSAQQFPDLHSELNLSSLELGDSALYFCASMEGGSPGYNEQFFGPGTRLTVL.

With respect to this clonotype: It is likely a read error, because the conserved phenylalanine at the end of the CDR3 is missing. The chain recombines TRBV6-6 with TRBJ2-5; D is possibly TRBD2 (7 bases). The V end was cut by 8 bases, the J end by 5 bases, with 24 bases between. CDR3 length: 16 residues. CDR1 and CDR2 (germline): MNHNY, SVGAGI (reference sequence). The CDR3 coding sequence is TGTGCCAGCCCCATGCGGGGGCGTCCCTCGGGCGAGACCCAGTACTAC. Translation gives CASPMRGRPSGETQYY.

This chain connects TRBV7-8 to TRBJ1-5; D is uncertain. Trimming cost V 5 bases and J 9 bases, with 14 bases left between them. Per the germline V gene, CDR1 is SGHVS and CDR2 is FQNEAQ. The CDR3 sequence is 13 residues long. The CDR3 DNA reads as TGTGCCAGCAGCCTCCTAGGTGTCTGGCCCCAGCATTTT. Its translation is CASSLLGVWPQHF.

V usage is TRBV7-2 and J usage is TRBJ1-6; D ambiguous. This CDR3 is built from 13 residues. V lost 1 base and J lost 10, with 8 bases in between. Germline-derived CDR1 and CDR2 are SGHTA and FQGNSA. CDR3 bases: TGTGCCAGCAGCTTAGTCCTCCGATCACCCCTCCACTTT. Protein product: CASSLVLRSPLHF.

The V and J genes are TRBV6-5 and TRBJ2-7, with TRBD2 identical over 13 bases. After removal of 2 bases from V and 7 bases from J, the junction contained 8 bases not matched to a gene. The CDR3 contains 16 residues. CDR1 and CDR2 from the germline V gene are MNHEY and SVGAGI. The CDR3 nucleotides read TGTGCCAGCAGTTACGGGACTAGCGGGAACAACAATGAGCAGTACTTC. Its protein product is CASSYGTSGNNNEQYF.

CDR3 in amino acids: CASSQGPQATVDEQFF. CDR3 bases: TGCGCCAGCAGCCAAGGTCCACAAGCGACGGTTGATGAGCAGTTCTTC. The V and J genes are TRBV4-1 and TRBJ2-1; D gene uncertain. The CDR3 runs to 16 residues. V was cut by 1 base and J by 8 bases, with 18 bases left in between. From germline, CDR1 is MGHRA and CDR2 YSYEKL.

This clonotype has more than one count but fewer than ten. CDR3 region: CASSQALSLGTYEQYF. CDR3 sequence (DNA): TGCGCCAGCAGCCAAGCTTTAAGCCTCGGAACCTACGAGCAGTACTTC. This chain connects TRBV4-1 to TRBJ2-7; the D is unclear. The CDR3 extends over 16 amino acids. Trimming stripped 1 base from V and 2 bases from J, with 15 bases between. Germline CDR1 is MGHRA and CDR2 is YSYEKL.

This clonotype has a handful of counts. The chain links TRBV4-2 to TRBJ2-1, with 8 bases matching TRBD2. The CDR3 length is 15 residues. V shed 1 base and J 4 bases; nucleotides not matched to a gene: 3. Germline V gives CDR1 LGHNA, CDR2 YNFKEQ. In DNA, the CDR3 is TGTGCCAGCAGCCAAGTAGCGGGGCAATACAATGAGCAGTTCTTC. Its translation is CASSQVAGQYNEQFF.

This clonotype was seen more than once but under ten times. The chain uses TRBV20-1 and TRBJ2-1, with D perhaps assigned TRBD1 or TRBD2 (5 bases each). Germline assignment: CDR1 DFQATT and CDR2 SNEGSKA (reference sequence). This CDR3 comprises 17 residues. V was trimmed by 1 base and J by 0 bases, leaving 16 bases between them. The DNA of the CDR3 is TGCAGTGCTAGAGTCAGTGGTGGGACGAGCTCCTACAATGAGCAGTTCTTC. Its protein is CSARVSGGTSSYNEQFF.

Remarks on this clonotype: The junction shows a germline mismatch at one end, possibly a read error. V usage is TRBV7-2 and J usage is TRBJ1-2; 8 bases map to TRBD1. The length of the CDR3 is 14 residues. Germline loops: CDR1 SGHTA, CDR2 FQGNSA. The DNA of the CDR3 is TGTGTCAGCAGCCCCGGGACAGGACTATATGGCTACACCTTC. This gives the protein CVSSPGTGLYGYTF.

In its sample, this clonotype was seen a few times. V usage is TRBV10-3 and J usage is TRBJ2-3; 7 bases line up with TRBD2. V lost 7 bases to trimming and J lost 2 bases; unmatched junction nucleotides: 3. CDR1 ENHRY and CDR2 SYGVKD come from the germline V gene. The CDR3 totals 13 residues. The CDR3 protein is CAINGGTTDTQYF. Written as DNA, the CDR3 is TGTGCCATCAACGGGGGGACCACAGATACGCAGTATTTT.

The rearrangement joins TRBV18 to TRBJ2-5, with 12 bases lining up with TRBD1. Germline CDR1 and CDR2: KGHSH and LQKENI. The CDR3 has 13 residues. V lost 7 bases to trimming and J lost 10 bases; unmatched junction nucleotides: 7. The CDR3 region is CASLPGTGGDQYF. CDR3 nucleotide sequence: TGTGCCAGCTTACCCGGGACAGGGGGCGACCAGTACTTC.

V and J are TRBV6-6 and TRBJ2-7; D unclear. Germline values: CDR1 MNHNY, CDR2 SVGAGI (reference sequence). This CDR3 is 13 amino acids long. Between the trimmed V and J ends, which lost 7 bases and 3 bases, there was a span of 13 bases. CDR3: CASNGGQNYEQYF. CDR3 DNA: TGTGCCAGCAACGGTGGGCAGAACTACGAGCAGTACTTC.

This clonotype was seen a few times. The chain recombines TRBV4-1 with TRBJ2-1, with 7 bases lining up with TRBD2. V dropped 1 base and J dropped 0; count of bases not matched to a gene: 12. Germline V lookup: CDR1 MGHRA, CDR2 YSYEKL. The CDR3 is made up of 19 amino acids. Written as DNA, the CDR3 is TGCGCCAGCAGCCAAGTTTTCTACGGGGTAGCGGGCTCCTACAATGAGCAGTTCTTC. Encoded protein: CASSQVFYGVAGSYNEQFF.

The genes are TRBV28 and TRBJ2-1, with TRBD2 matching 8 bases. V trimming: 5 bases; J trimming: 3 bases; junction bases outside the gene matches: 9. Germline V gives CDR1 MDHEN, CDR2 SYDVKM. The length of the CDR3 is 16 residues. CDR3: CASSLSAGVNYNEQFF. The DNA of the CDR3 is TGTGCCAGCAGTCTATCAGCGGGAGTGAACTACAATGAGCAGTTCTTC.

The rearrangement uses TRBV27 and TRBJ2-1; either TRBD1 or TRBD2 may fit D (7 bases each). Germline-derived CDR1 and CDR2 are MNHEY and SMNVEV (reference sequence). Between the trimmed V and J ends, which lost 5 bases and 4 bases, there was a span of 15 bases. The CDR3 contains 15 residues. CDR3 in amino acids: CASSSGTENYNEQFF. The CDR3 DNA follows: TGTGCCAGCAGTAGCGGGACAGAAAATTACAATGAGCAGTTCTTC.

The chain carries TRBV20-1 and TRBJ1-2; a possible D gene is TRBD1 (5 bases). The germline CDR1 and CDR2 sequences are DFQATT and SNEGSKA (reference sequence). There are 14 residues in the CDR3. The V and J ends lost 2 bases and 0 bases respectively, with 10 bases between them. CDR3 sequence: CSARMRDPNYGYTF. CDR3 nucleotide sequence: TGCAGTGCTAGAATGAGGGACCCTAACTATGGCTACACCTTC.

The V call is TRBV4-2, the J call TRBJ2-7, with D perhaps TRBD2 (6 bases). This CDR3 is 15 amino acids long. Germline V gene lookup returns CDR1 LGHNA and CDR2 YNFKEQ. The V end lost 3 bases, the J end lost 6 bases, and 18 bases lay between the germline ends. This CDR3 is CASSHAGLPNSEQYF. Here the CDR3 DNA reads TGTGCCAGCAGCCATGCGGGACTCCCCAATTCCGAGCAGTACTTC.